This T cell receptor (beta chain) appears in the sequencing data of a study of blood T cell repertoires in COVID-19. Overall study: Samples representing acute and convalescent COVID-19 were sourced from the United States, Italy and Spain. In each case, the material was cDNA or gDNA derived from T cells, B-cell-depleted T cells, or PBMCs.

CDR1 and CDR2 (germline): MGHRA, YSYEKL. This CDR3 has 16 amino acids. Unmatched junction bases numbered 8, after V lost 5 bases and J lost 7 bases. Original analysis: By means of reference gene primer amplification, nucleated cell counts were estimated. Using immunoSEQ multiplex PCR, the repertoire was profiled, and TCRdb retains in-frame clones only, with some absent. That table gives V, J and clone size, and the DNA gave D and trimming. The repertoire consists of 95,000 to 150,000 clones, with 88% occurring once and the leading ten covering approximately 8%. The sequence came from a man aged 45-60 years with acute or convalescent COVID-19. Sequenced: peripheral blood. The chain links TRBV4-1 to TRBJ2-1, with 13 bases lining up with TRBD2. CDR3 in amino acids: CASSSTGTSGNNEQFF. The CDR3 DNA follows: TGCGCCAGCAGCTCAACCGGGACTAGCGGGAATAATGAGCAGTTCTTC.